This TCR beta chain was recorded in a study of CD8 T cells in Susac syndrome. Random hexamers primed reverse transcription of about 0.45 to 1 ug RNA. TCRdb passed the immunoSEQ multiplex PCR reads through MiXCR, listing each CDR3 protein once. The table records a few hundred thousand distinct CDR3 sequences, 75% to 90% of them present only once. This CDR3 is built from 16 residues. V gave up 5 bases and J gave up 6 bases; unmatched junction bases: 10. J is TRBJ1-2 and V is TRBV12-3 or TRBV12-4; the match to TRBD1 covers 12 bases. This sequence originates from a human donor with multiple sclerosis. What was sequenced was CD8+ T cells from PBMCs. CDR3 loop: CASSPGQGAEWDGYTF. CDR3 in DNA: TGTGCCAGCAGTCCGGGACAGGGGGCAGAATGGGATGGCTACACCTTC.